This is a list of T cell receptor beta chains from one sample in a study of cytomegalovirus exposure and HLA in healthy donors. Sequencing was performed with immunoSEQ multiplex PCR; in TCRdb, only in-frame clones are kept and a portion is missing. The listing contains 85,000 or so clones. Sequenced material: PBMCs. The receptors here all came from a woman in her 30s in good health and CMV-seronegative. Each CDR3 is given with its conserved first and last residue. The D gene is left open where the match is weak.

J,V,D,DNA,CDR3
TRBJ2-1,TRBV19,-,TGTGCCAGTAGTATAAGGGGGTACAATGAGCAGTTCTTC,CASSIRGYNEQFF
TRBJ1-1,TRBV5-1,TRBD1,TGCGCCAGCAGCTGGGACAGGGGAGGCACTGAAGCTTTCTTT,CASSWDRGGTEAFF
TRBJ1-1,TRBV11-2,-,TGTGCCAGCAGAAGGGGACAGAACACTGAAGCTTTCTTT,CASRRGQNTEAFF
TRBJ1-1,TRBV9,TRBD1,TGTGCCAGCAGCGCCGGACAGGGGACTATGAACACTGAAGCTTTCTTT,CASSAGQGTMNTEAFF
TRBJ1-2,TRBV6-6,TRBD1,TGTGCCAGCAGTTACTTCCGGACAGGGGAGTACGGCTACACCTTC,CASSYFRTGEYGYTF
TRBJ2-3,TRBV30,-,TGTGCCTGGAGTCCGAGAGATACGCAGTATTTT,CAWSPRDTQYF
TRBJ2-7,TRBV6-1,-,TGTGCCAGCTGGGACAACTCCTACGAGCAGTACTTC,CASWDNSYEQYF
TRBJ1-6,TRBV5-1,-,TGCGCCAGCAGATTGAACAGGGAATCACCCCTCCACTTT,CASRLNRESPLHF
TRBJ1-1,TRBV6-6,-,TGTGCCAGCAGTCTCCGGGGAGACACTGAAGCTTTCTTT,CASSLRGDTEAFF
TRBJ2-1,TRBV5-1,-,TGCGCCAGCCGGCTGACCGGGCAGGGATACAATGAGCAGTTCTTC,CASRLTGQGYNEQFF
TRBJ2-3,TRBV6-1,TRBD1,TGTGCCAGCAGTTGGGGGACAGGGGGGGCAGATACGCAGTATTTT,CASSWGTGGADTQYF
TRBJ2-7,TRBV5-1,TRBD1,TGCGCCAGCTCTACATCTCCGGGACAGGGGTACGAGCAGTACTTC,CASSTSPGQGYEQYF
TRBJ1-2,TRBV18,TRBD1,TGTGCCAGCTCACCAGAGGGACAGGGGTTGTCGAACACCTTC,CASSPEGQGLSNTF
TRBJ1-1,TRBV18,TRBD1,TGTGCCAGCTCGCTCCGGACAGGGGGCATACACACTGAAGCTTTCTTT,CASSLRTGGIHTEAFF
TRBJ1-3,TRBV19,-,TGTGCCAGTAGTATGGGCGGGGAACCCTCTGGAAACACCATATATTTT,CASSMGGEPSGNTIYF
TRBJ2-5,TRBV6-1,-,TGTGCCAGCAGTTGGGGGGGACAGGTAGAGACCCAGTACTTC,CASSWGGQVETQYF
TRBJ1-3,TRBV5-1,-,TGCGCCTTGGAACAGGCCGACTCCCTCTCTGGAAACACCATATATTTT,CALEQADSLSGNTIYF
TRBJ2-7,TRBV6-1,TRBD2,TGTGCCAGCAGTGAGATGGAGAGGACTAGCGCCTCCTACGAGCAGTACTTC,CASSEMERTSASYEQYF
TRBJ1-5,TRBV4-1,-,TGCGCCAGCAGCCAAGTCGGGAAGGGCAATCAGCCCCAGCATTTT,CASSQVGKGNQPQHF
TRBJ1-1,TRBV19,-,TGTGCCAGTACCCACTCTCGGGGGGCGGAAGCTTTCTTT,CASTHSRGAEAFF
TRBJ1-2,TRBV29-1,-,TGCAGCGTCCCCGCGGCCGGGGGCTACACCTTC,CSVPAAGGYTF
TRBJ2-5,TRBV5-4,-,TGTGCCAGCAGCTTGGGGCCTCGAGAGACCCAGTACTTC,CASSLGPRETQYF
TRBJ1-3,TRBV10-3,-,TGTGCCATCGGAGGGACGTCTGGAAACACCATATATTTT,CAIGGTSGNTIYF
TRBJ2-7,TRBV5-4,-,TGTGCCAGCAGCTCCGGGTCTTCCTACGAGCAGTACTTC,CASSSGSSYEQYF
TRBJ2-1,TRBV6-1,TRBD2,TGTGCCAGCAGGGGACTAGCCGACTTATACAATGAGCAGTTCTTC,CASRGLADLYNEQFF
TRBJ2-7,TRBV9,TRBD2,TGTGCCAGCAGCCTCGGGGGGAACTCCTACGAGCAGTACTTC,CASSLGGNSYEQYF
TRBJ2-3,TRBV9,-,TGTGCCAGCAGCGTCTCGGGCCGAGGGGATACGCAGTATTTT,CASSVSGRGDTQYF
TRBJ2-3,TRBV5-1,-,TGCGCCAGCAGCACTGCTGGGGGCTTAGCTAGCACAGATACGCAGTATTTT,CASSTAGGLASTDTQYF